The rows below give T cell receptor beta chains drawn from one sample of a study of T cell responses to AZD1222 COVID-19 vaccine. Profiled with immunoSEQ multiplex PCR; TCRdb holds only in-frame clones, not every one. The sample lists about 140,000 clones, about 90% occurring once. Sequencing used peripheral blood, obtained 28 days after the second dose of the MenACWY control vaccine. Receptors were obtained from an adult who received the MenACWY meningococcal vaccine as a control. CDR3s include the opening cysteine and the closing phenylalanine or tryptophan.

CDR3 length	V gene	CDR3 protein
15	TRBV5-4	CASSLVGQPNEKLFF
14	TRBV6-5	CASSYGQAVGAQYF
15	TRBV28	CASSSAGVVVFGYTF
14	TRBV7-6	CASSHRVSTDTQYF
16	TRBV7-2	CASSLAGAGAQETQYF
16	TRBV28	CASRRPGQGIGSPLHF
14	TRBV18	CASSPQGTNEKLFF
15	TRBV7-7	CASSRGTSGDNEQFF
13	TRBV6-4	CASSDRDNNEQFF
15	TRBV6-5	CASSSRGGSGNTIYF
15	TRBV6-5	CASSSARAPSYEQYF
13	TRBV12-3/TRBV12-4	CASSLLREKAQYF
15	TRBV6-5	CASRVAGANTGELFF
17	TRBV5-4	CASSPAGGGSSNGELFF
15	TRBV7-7	CASSPDREFGNEQFF
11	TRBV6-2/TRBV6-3	CASSDRQGQYF
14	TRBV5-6	CASSLAGGNQPQHF
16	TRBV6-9	CASSPLTRQRNTEAFF
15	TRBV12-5	CASGPGAPVTDTQYF
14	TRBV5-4	CASMFSGSTDTQYF